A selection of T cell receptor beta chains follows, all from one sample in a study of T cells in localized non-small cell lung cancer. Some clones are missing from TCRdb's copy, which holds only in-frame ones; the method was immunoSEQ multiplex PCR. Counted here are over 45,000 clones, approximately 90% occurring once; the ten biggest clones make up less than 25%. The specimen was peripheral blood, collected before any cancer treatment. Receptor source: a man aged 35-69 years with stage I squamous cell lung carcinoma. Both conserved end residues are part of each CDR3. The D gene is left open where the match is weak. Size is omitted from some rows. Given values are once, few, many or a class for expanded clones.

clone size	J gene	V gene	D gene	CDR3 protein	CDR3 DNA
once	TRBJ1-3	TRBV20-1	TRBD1	CSAQGGNTIYF	TGCAGTGCTCAGGGGGGGAACACCATATATTTT
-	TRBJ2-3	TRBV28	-	CASSFALSGTDTQYF	TGTGCCAGCAGCTTCGCACTGTCCGGCACAGATACGCAGTATTTT
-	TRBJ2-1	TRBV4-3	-	CASSQDPRGTSSYNEQFF	TGCGCCAGCAGCCAAGATCCTCGGGGCACTAGCTCCTACAATGAGCAGTTCTTC
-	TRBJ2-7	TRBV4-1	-	CASSPGPSFYEQYF	TGCGCCAGCAGCCCGGGACCGTCCTTCTACGAGCAGTACTTC
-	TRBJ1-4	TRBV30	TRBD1	CAWSKGQGVEKLFF	TGTGCCTGGAGTAAAGGACAGGGAGTCGAAAAACTGTTTTTT
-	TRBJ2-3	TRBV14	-	CASSPGLGDTDTQYF	TGTGCCAGCAGCCCGGGACTGGGGGACACAGATACGCAGTATTTT
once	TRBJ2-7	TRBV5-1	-	CASSLSGLGGGRYEQYF	TGCGCCAGCAGCTTGAGTGGGTTGGGGGGAGGACGCTACGAGCAGTACTTC
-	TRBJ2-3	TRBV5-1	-	CASRRYGLPMMDTQYF	TGCGCCAGCAGGAGATATGGACTGCCTATGATGGATACGCAGTATTTT
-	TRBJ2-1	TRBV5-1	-	CASSLERGARDPGLNEQFF	TGCGCCAGCAGCTTGGAGAGGGGTGCGCGGGACCCCGGTTTGAATGAGCAGTTCTTC
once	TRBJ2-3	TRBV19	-	CASSIWARGTDTQYF	TGTGCCAGTAGTATCTGGGCGAGAGGCACAGATACGCAGTATTTT
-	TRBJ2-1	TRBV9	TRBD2	CASSQGLAGVREQFF	TGTGCCAGCAGCCAAGGACTAGCGGGAGTTCGTGAGCAGTTCTTC
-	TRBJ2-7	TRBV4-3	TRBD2	CASSLRAGGAYEQYF	TGCGCCAGCAGCCTCCGAGCGGGAGGGGCCTACGAGCAGTACTTC
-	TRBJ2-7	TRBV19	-	CASSSGTYEQYF	TGTGCCAGTAGTAGCGGGACTTACGAGCAGTACTTC
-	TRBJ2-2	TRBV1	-	CTSSQDEKRGPNTGELFF	TGCACCAGCAGCCAAGATGAGAAGCGAGGGCCGAACACCGGGGAGCTGTTTTTT
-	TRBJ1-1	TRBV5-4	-	CASSLSRQMNTEAFF	TGTGCCAGCAGCTTGTCGAGACAGATGAACACTGAAGCTTTCTTT
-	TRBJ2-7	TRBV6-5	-	CASSYSSWRVAYEQYF	TGTGCCAGCAGTTACTCCTCGTGGCGGGTCGCCTACGAGCAGTACTTC
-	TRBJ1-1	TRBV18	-	CASSPSFPDTEAFF	TGTGCCAGCTCACCGTCGTTCCCCGACACTGAAGCTTTCTTT
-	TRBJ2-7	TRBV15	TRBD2	CATSRDLGGASGDYEQYF	TGTGCCACCAGCAGAGATCTTGGGGGAGCCAGCGGGGACTACGAGCAGTACTTC
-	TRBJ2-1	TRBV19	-	CASSIAAGYNEQFF	TGTGCCAGTAGTATAGCGGCGGGATACAATGAGCAGTTCTTC
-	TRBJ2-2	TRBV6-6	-	CASSYSTNTGELFF	TGTGCCAGCAGTTACTCAACGAACACCGGGGAGCTGTTTTTT
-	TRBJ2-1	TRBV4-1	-	CASSASNSYNEQFF	TGCGCCAGCAGTGCTTCGAACTCCTACAATGAGCAGTTCTTC
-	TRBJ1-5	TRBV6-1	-	CASSESQPQHF	TGTGCCAGCAGTGAATCCCAGCCCCAGCATTTT
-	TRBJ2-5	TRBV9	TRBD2	CASSPGASGRGRQETQYF	TGTGCCAGCAGCCCGGGGGCTAGCGGGAGAGGGAGACAAGAGACCCAGTACTTC
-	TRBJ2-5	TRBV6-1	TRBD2	CASSTHYGGETQYF	TGTGCCAGCAGTACCCATTACGGGGGGGAGACCCAGTACTTC
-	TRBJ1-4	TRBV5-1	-	CASSNPAVGEKLFF	TGCGCCAGCAGTAATCCAGCCGTCGGTGAAAAACTGTTTTTT
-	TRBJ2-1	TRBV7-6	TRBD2	CASSISSGNEQFF	TGTGCCAGCAGCATCTCTAGCGGCAATGAGCAGTTCTTC
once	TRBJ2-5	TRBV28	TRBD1	CASMNYRGAAPEETQYF	TGTGCCAGCATGAATTACAGGGGAGCGGCCCCCGAAGAGACCCAGTACTTC
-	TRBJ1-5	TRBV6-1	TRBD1	CASSEAKTGRNQPQHF	TGTGCCAGCAGTGAAGCGAAGACAGGGCGCAATCAGCCCCAGCATTTT
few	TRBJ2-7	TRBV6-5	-	CASSYSSLTSYEQYF	TGTGCCAGCAGTTACTCGTCTTTAACCTCCTACGAGCAGTACTTC
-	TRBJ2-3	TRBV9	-	CASGISGSTDTQYF	TGTGCCAGCGGGATCTCGGGGAGCACAGATACGCAGTATTTT
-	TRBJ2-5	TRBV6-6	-	CASSQTQQTQYF	TGTGCCAGCAGTCAGACCCAACAGACCCAGTACTTC
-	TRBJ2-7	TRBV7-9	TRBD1	CASSSSGTGGEVQYF	TGTGCCAGCAGCTCCTCCGGGACAGGGGGCGAGGTGCAGTACTTC
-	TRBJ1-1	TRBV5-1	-	CASSFAGTVNTEAFF	TGCGCCAGCAGCTTTGCCGGGACTGTGAACACTGAAGCTTTCTTT
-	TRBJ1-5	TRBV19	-	CASSSNQPQHF	TGTGCCAGCAGTAGCAATCAGCCCCAGCATTTT
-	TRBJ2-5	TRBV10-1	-	CASSESTSTQYF	TGCGCCAGCAGTGAGTCAACTAGCACCCAGTACTTC
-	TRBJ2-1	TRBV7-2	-	CASSPRWNEQFF	TGTGCCAGCAGCCCCCGGTGGAATGAGCAGTTCTTC
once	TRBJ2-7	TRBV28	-	CASSLHSGHLYEQYF	TGTGCCAGCAGTCTGCATTCGGGACACCTCTACGAGCAGTACTTC
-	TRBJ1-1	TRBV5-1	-	CASFRDARGTEAFF	TGCGCCAGCTTCCGGGACGCTCGCGGGACTGAAGCTTTCTTT
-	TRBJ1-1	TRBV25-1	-	CASSELWESGTEAFF	TGTGCCAGCAGTGAATTGTGGGAATCGGGCACTGAAGCTTTCTTT